These T cell receptor beta chains were read from a single sample in a study of cytomegalovirus exposure and HLA in healthy donors. Sequenced by immunoSEQ multiplex PCR; TCRdb stores in-frame clones only, minus some. The table has approximately 89,000 clones, approximately 60% seen once. What was sequenced was PBMCs. Every receptor here comes from a woman aged 25-40 years in good health and CMV-seropositive. Both conserved end residues are part of each CDR3. D genes are given only for firm matches. Size is omitted from some rows. Given values are once, few, many or a class for expanded clones.

V gene	J gene	D gene	clone size	CDR3 DNA	CDR3 protein
TRBV7-9	TRBJ1-2	.	.	TGTTCCAGCAGCCTCGGTTTTTATGGCTACACCTTC	CSSSLGFYGYTF
TRBV6-6	TRBJ1-3	.	few	TGTGCCAGCAGTTACTTGACGGGGAACTCTGGAAACACCATATATTTT	CASSYLTGNSGNTIYF
TRBV28	TRBJ1-2	TRBD1	.	TGTGCCAGCACCCGTCCGGGACAGGGGTATGGCTACACCTTC	CASTRPGQGYGYTF
TRBV25-1	TRBJ1-2	.	.	TGTGCCAGCAGTGTTGGCACAGGACGGGGGTCGGGAGGCTACACCTTC	CASSVGTGRGSGGYTF
TRBV7-8	TRBJ1-5	.	few	TGTGCCAGCAGCCCGCGGAATCTCAGGGATCCCCCCGGGCAGCCCCAGCATTTT	CASSPRNLRDPPGQPQHF
TRBV6-6	TRBJ1-6	TRBD1	.	TGTGCCAGCGGATCCACGGGACAGGGGAATTCACCCCTCCACTTT	CASGSTGQGNSPLHF
TRBV4-1	TRBJ2-7	.	once	TGCGCCAGCAGCACTAACCCGCGAACCACCTACGAGCAGTACTTC	CASSTNPRTTYEQYF
TRBV25-1	TRBJ2-5	TRBD1	.	TGTGCCAGCAGTCAACCTCCGGGACAGGGAGGGGAGACCCAGTACTTC	CASSQPPGQGGETQYF
TRBV28	TRBJ2-6	.	.	TGTGCCAGCAGTTTAGATGGCAGGGCGGCTGGGGCCAACGTCCTGACTTTC	CASSLDGRAAGANVLTF
TRBV19	TRBJ2-3	.	.	TGTGCCAGTACTCTACTCGGCAGGGGCACAGATACGCAGTATTTT	CASTLLGRGTDTQYF
TRBV4-3	TRBJ2-7	TRBD2	.	TGCGCCAGCAGCCTTGGACTAGCGGGGGGGCCAGACGAGCAGTACTTC	CASSLGLAGGPDEQYF
TRBV5-1	TRBJ1-2	.	.	TGCGCCAGCAGCAGCAGGGGCGGAAACTATGGCTACACCTTC	CASSSRGGNYGYTF
TRBV7-6	TRBJ1-1	TRBD1	.	TGTGCCAGCAGCTTGACAGGGGACACTGAAGCTTTCTTT	CASSLTGDTEAFF
TRBV10-3	TRBJ1-2	TRBD1	.	TGTGCCATCAGTGAGGCCCAGGGGGCGAACTATGGCTACACCTTC	CAISEAQGANYGYTF
TRBV5-5	TRBJ2-5	.	.	TGTGCCAGCAGCTCCCCTATTAGGGGAGAGACCCAGTACTTC	CASSSPIRGETQYF
TRBV5-1	TRBJ2-3	TRBD2	once	TGCGCCAGCAGCTTGGACTCGGGGGGGATGACAGATACGCAGTATTTT	CASSLDSGGMTDTQYF
TRBV5-1	TRBJ1-3	TRBD1	.	TGCGCCAGCAGCTTGGCGGTAACAGGGGCTGGAAACACCATATATTTT	CASSLAVTGAGNTIYF
TRBV5-1	TRBJ2-1	TRBD2	few	TGCGCCAGCAGCTTGGCGGGGGGGCCCGACAATGAGCAGTTCTTC	CASSLAGGPDNEQFF
TRBV5-1	TRBJ2-1	TRBD1	.	TGCGCCAGCAGCTACGGACAGGATGTCGGGTTCTTC	CASSYGQDVGFF
TRBV14	TRBJ1-6	.	once	TGTGCCAGCAGCCCGCGGGGGGCCTATAATTCACCCCTCCACTTT	CASSPRGAYNSPLHF
TRBV5-1	TRBJ1-5	TRBD1	few	TGCGCCAGCAGCACAGGGGTGGGCAATCAGCCCCAGCATTTT	CASSTGVGNQPQHF
TRBV11-2	TRBJ1-2	TRBD1	.	TGTGCCAGCAGCGTGACAGGGAACGATGGCTACACCTTC	CASSVTGNDGYTF
TRBV10-3	TRBJ1-2	TRBD1	.	TGTGCCATCAGTGAGTCCGGGACAGTTAACTATGGCTACACCTTC	CAISESGTVNYGYTF
TRBV18	TRBJ1-4	.	.	TGTGCCAGTGGACTGGGGACTAATGAAAAACTGTTTTTT	CASGLGTNEKLFF
TRBV30	TRBJ2-2	.	.	TGTGCCTGGAGTCCCTACACCGGGGAGCTGTTTTTT	CAWSPYTGELFF
TRBV5-6	TRBJ2-1	.	.	TGTGCCAGCAGCTTGCCGGTGAGCGCTGAGCAGTTCTTC	CASSLPVSAEQFF
TRBV7-3	TRBJ1-1	TRBD1	.	TGTGCCAGCAGCTTAGGGCCAGGGGGCGCGGGCACTGAAGCTTTCTTT	CASSLGPGGAGTEAFF
TRBV30	TRBJ1-1	.	few	TGTGCCTGGAGTGATGGGCGATTCCCTCGTGAAGCTTTCTTT	CAWSDGRFPREAFF
TRBV10-2	TRBJ2-7	.	.	TGCGCCAGCAGGGGAACAGGGTCAGAGCAGTACTTC	CASRGTGSEQYF
TRBV6-6	TRBJ1-1	.	few	TGTGCCAGCACACCTGAAGGCAGGGGCGTTGAAGCTTTCTTT	CASTPEGRGVEAFF
TRBV5-1	TRBJ1-2	.	.	TGCGCCAGCAGCTCCTCCATCGAGCGGGGGGCGCGTCGCGGCTACACCTTC	CASSSSIERGARRGYTF
TRBV6-6	TRBJ1-4	.	few	TGTGCCAGCAGTTTCGCAACTAATGAAAAACTGTTTTTT	CASSFATNEKLFF
TRBV28	TRBJ1-1	.	once	TGTGCCAGCAGTTTCAGGGGACAACTTCTGAACACTGAAGCTTTCTTT	CASSFRGQLLNTEAFF
TRBV19	TRBJ1-5	TRBD1	few	TGTGCCAGTCGACAGGGACCATTCAATCAGCCCCAGCATTTT	CASRQGPFNQPQHF
TRBV4-1	TRBJ1-1	.	few	TGCGCCAGCAGCCACCCAACAGGGATGGGTGAAGCTTTCTTT	CASSHPTGMGEAFF
TRBV5-4	TRBJ2-2	.	.	TGTGCCAGCAGCTTTCGGGGGACCGGGGAGCTGTTTTTT	CASSFRGTGELFF
TRBV7-9	TRBJ2-1	.	.	TGTGCCAGCAGCCCAGGGAGTGGACTACCGGAGCAGTTCTTC	CASSPGSGLPEQFF
TRBV30	TRBJ1-5	.	.	TGTGCCTGGGAGGCAGGGGAAAATCAGCCCCAGCATTTT	CAWEAGENQPQHF
TRBV5-5	TRBJ1-4	.	few	TGTGCCAGCAGAAAGGACATGACGAATGAAAAACTGTTTTTT	CASRKDMTNEKLFF
TRBV19	TRBJ1-4	.	.	TGTGCCAGTGACGCGGGTCCGAACGAGAAACTGTTTTTT	CASDAGPNEKLFF
TRBV6-5	TRBJ2-5	TRBD2	.	TGTGCCAGCAGTTACGGTAGCGGGGGAGAGACCCAGTACTTC	CASSYGSGGETQYF
TRBV6-5	TRBJ2-3	TRBD2	.	TGTGCCAGCAGTTACGGGACTAGCCCCACAGATACGCAGTATTTT	CASSYGTSPTDTQYF
TRBV18	TRBJ2-7	.	.	TGTGCCAGCTCACCACCGAGTTCCGACGAGCAGTACTTC	CASSPPSSDEQYF
TRBV5-1	TRBJ2-2	.	.	TGCGCCAGCAGCTTGGGTTACGACAGCGCCACCGGGGAGCTGTTTTTT	CASSLGYDSATGELFF
TRBV6-5	TRBJ1-6	.	.	TGTGCCAGCAGTTACGCATACAGACTATCTAATTCACCCCTCCACTTT	CASSYAYRLSNSPLHF
TRBV19	TRBJ2-7	.	.	TGTGCCAGTAGTACTCTAGGGGGTTCCTCCTACGAGCAGTACTTC	CASSTLGGSSYEQYF
TRBV19	TRBJ2-3	TRBD1	few	TGTGCCAGTAGTATAGTACAGGGGGAAGGCCTAGATACGCAGTATTTT	CASSIVQGEGLDTQYF
TRBV18	TRBJ2-7	TRBD1	.	TGTGCCAGCTCACCACCGCCGGGACAGGGGACCTACGAGCAGTACTTC	CASSPPPGQGTYEQYF
TRBV5-1	TRBJ2-7	.	.	TGCGCCAGCAGCTTTTTTCTAGGCGAGCAGTACTTC	CASSFFLGEQYF
TRBV5-1	TRBJ1-1	.	.	TGCGCCAGCAGCTTGTTGGACAGCTCCGGTGAAGCTTTCTTT	CASSLLDSSGEAFF
TRBV7-9	TRBJ1-2	.	.	TGTGCCAGCAGCTTATCAGGGGTAAATAACTATGGCTACACCTTC	CASSLSGVNNYGYTF
TRBV9	TRBJ1-2	.	few	TGTGCCAGCAGCGTAGTTGCCGAGGTCTCTGGCTACACCTTC	CASSVVAEVSGYTF
TRBV5-4	TRBJ1-2	TRBD1	.	TGTGCCAGCAGCTGGGACAGGCAATACTATGGCTACACCTTC	CASSWDRQYYGYTF
TRBV5-4	TRBJ1-2	TRBD1	.	TGTGCCAGCACCACAGACAGGGTGAAACTCTATGGCTACACCTTC	CASTTDRVKLYGYTF
TRBV2	TRBJ1-2	.	.	TGTGCCAGCAGTGTCCGCCGGGGGGACTATGGCTACACCTTC	CASSVRRGDYGYTF
TRBV6-1	TRBJ1-1	.	few	TGTGCCAGCGGACAGTTTTCGAACACTGAAGCTTTCTTT	CASGQFSNTEAFF
TRBV27	TRBJ1-4	TRBD1	.	TGTGCCAGCAGAGGACAGGGCCTTAATGAAAAACTGTTTTTT	CASRGQGLNEKLFF
TRBV7-8	TRBJ2-3	TRBD2	few	TGTGCCAGCAGCTTGGGCACTAGCGGCACAGATACGCAGTATTTT	CASSLGTSGTDTQYF